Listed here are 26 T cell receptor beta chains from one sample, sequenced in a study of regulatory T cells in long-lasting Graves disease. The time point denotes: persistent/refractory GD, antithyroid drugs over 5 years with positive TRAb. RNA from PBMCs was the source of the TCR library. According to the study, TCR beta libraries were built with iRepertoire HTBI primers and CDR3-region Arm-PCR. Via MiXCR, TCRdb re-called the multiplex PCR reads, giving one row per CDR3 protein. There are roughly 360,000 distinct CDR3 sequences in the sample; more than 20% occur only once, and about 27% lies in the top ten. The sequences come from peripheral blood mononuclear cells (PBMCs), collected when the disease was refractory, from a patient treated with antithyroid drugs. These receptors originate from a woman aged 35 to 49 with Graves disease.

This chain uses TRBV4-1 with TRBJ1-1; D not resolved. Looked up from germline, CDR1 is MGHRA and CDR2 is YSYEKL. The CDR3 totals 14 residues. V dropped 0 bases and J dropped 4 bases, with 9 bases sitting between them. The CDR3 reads CASSQDRVRTEAFF. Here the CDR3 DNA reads TGCGCCAGCAGCCAAGATCGGGTACGCACTGAAGCTTTCTTT.

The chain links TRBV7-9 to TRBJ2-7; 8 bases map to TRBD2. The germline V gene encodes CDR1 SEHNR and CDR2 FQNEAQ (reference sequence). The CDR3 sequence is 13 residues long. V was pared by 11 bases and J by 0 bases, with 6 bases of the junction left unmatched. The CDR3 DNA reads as TGTGCCGGGGGACTAGATAGCTCCTACGAGCAGTACTTC. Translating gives CAGGLDSSYEQYF.

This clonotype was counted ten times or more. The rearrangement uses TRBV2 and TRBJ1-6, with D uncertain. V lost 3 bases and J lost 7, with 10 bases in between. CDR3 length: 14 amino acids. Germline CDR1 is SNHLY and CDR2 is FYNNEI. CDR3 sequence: CASSDQSRNSPLHF. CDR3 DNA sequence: TGTGCCAGCAGTGATCAGAGCCGGAATTCACCCCTCCACTTT.

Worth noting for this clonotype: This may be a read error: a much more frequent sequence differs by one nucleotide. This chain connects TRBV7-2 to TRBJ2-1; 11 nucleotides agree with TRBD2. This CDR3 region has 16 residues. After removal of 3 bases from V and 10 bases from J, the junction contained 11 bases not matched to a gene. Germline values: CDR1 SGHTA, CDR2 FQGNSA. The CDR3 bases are TGTGCCAGCAGCTTTTTACCGGGACTAGCGGCATACGAGCAGTTCTTC. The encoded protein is CASSFLPGLAAYEQFF.

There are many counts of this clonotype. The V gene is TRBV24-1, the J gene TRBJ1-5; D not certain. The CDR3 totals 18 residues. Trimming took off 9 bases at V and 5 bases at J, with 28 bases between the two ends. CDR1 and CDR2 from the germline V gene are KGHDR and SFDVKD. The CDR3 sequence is CATGPFRGKEERDQPQHF. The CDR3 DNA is TGTGCCACCGGACCCTTTCGAGGGAAAGAGGAACGAGATCAGCCCCAGCATTTT.

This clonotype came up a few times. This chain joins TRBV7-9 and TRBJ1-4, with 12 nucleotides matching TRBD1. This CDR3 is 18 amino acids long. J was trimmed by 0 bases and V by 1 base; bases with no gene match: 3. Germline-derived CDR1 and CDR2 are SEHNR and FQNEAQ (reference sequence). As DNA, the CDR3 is TGTGCCAGCAGCTTAGTCGGGACAGGGGGCCCAACTAATGAAAAACTGTTTTTT. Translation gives CASSLVGTGGPTNEKLFF.

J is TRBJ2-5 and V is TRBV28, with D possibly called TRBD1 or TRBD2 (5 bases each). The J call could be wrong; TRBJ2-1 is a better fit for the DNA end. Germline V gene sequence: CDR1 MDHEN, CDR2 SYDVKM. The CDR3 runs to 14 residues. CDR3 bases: TGTGCCAGCAGTATTAGCCTGAGGGGCAATGAGCAGTTCTTC. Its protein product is CASSISLRGNEQFF.

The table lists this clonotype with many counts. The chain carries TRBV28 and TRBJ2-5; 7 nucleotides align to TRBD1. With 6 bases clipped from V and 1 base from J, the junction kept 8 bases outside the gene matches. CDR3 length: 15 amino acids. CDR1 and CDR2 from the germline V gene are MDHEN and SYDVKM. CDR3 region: CASRINRGPQETQYF. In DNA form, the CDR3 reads TGTGCCAGCAGAATAAACAGGGGCCCCCAAGAGACCCAGTACTTC. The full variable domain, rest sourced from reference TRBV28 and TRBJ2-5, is DVKVTQSSRYLVKRTGEKVFLECVQDMDHENMFWYRQDPGLGLRLIYFSYDVKMKEKGDIPEGYSVSREKKERFSLILESASTNQTSMYLCASRINRGPQETQYFGPGTRLLVL.

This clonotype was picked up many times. CDR3 nucleotide sequence: TGTGCCAGCAGCAAACGGGGCGGCGGGGCCAAAGCTTTCTTT. It yields the protein CASSKRGGGAKAFF. The chain uses TRBV9 and TRBJ1-1, with D possibly matching TRBD1 (5 bases). The germline gives CDR1 SGDLS, CDR2 YYNGEE. This CDR3 comprises 14 residues. V was pared by 4 bases and J by 9 bases, with 19 bases between.

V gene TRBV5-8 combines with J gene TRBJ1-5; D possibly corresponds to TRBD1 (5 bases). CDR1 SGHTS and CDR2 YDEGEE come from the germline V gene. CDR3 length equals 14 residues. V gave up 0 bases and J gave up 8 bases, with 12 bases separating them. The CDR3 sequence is CASSLGGGLKPQHF. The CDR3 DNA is TGTGCCAGCAGCTTGGGCGGGGGGTTGAAGCCCCAGCATTTT.

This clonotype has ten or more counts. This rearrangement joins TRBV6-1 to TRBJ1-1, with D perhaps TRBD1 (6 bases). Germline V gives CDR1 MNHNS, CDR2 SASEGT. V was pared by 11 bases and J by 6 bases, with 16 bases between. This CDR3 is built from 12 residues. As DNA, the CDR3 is TGTGCCTCTTGGGCGGGGGGCCCTGAAGCTTTCTTT. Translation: CASWAGGPEAFF.

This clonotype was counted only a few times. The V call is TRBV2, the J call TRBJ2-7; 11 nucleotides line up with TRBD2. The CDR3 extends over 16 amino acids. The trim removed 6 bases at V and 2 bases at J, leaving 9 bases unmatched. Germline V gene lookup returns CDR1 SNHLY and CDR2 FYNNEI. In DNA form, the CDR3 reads TGTGCCAGCAGGGGGGGGACTAGCGGAATAACCTACGAGCAGTACTTC. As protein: CASRGGTSGITYEQYF.

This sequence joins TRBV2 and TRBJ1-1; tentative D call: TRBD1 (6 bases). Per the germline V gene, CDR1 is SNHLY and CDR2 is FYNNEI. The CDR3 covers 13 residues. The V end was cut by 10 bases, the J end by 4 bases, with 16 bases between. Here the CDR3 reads CATKRGGGTEAFF. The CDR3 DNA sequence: TGTGCCACCAAGAGGGGGGGAGGCACTGAAGCTTTCTTT.

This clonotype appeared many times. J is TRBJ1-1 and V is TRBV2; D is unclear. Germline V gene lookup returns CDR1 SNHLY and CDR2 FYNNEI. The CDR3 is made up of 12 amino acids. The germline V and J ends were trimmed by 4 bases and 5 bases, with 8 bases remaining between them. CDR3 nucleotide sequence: TGTGCCAGCAGTGGACCTATGACTGAAGCTTTCTTT. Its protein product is CASSGPMTEAFF.

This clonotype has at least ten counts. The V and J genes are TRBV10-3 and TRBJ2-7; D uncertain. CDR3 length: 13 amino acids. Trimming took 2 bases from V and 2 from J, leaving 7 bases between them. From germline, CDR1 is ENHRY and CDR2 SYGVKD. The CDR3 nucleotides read TGTGCCATCAGTGAGCCGGTAGCCTACGAGCAGTACTTC. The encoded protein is CAISEPVAYEQYF.

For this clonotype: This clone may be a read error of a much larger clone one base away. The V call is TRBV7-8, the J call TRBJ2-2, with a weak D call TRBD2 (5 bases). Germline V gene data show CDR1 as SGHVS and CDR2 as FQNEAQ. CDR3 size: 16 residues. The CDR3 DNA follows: TGTGCCAGCAGCTTAGTAGGGTCCGTTGCCACCGGGGAGCTGGTTTTT. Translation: CASSLVGSVATGELVF.

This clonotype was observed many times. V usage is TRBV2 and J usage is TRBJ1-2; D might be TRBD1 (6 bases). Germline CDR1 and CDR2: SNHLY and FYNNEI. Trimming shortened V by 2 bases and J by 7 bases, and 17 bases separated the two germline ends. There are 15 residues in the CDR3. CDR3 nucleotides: TGTGCCAGCAGTGAAATCGAGGGGGGAGTCGTTGGCTACACCTTC. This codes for CASSEIEGGVVGYTF. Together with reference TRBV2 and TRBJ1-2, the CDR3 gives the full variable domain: EPEVTQTPSHQVTQMGQEVILRCVPISNHLYFYWYRQILGQKVEFLVSFYNNEISEKSEIFDDQFSVERPDGSNFTLKIRSTKLEDSAMYFCASSEIEGGVVGYTFGSGTRLTVV.

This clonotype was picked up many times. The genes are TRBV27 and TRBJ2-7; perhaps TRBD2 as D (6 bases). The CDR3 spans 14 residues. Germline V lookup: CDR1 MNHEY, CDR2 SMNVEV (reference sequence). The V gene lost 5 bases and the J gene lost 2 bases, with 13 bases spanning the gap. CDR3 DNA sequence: TGTGCCAGCAGTCCGCTAGCGTTAACCTACGAGCAGTACTTC. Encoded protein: CASSPLALTYEQYF.

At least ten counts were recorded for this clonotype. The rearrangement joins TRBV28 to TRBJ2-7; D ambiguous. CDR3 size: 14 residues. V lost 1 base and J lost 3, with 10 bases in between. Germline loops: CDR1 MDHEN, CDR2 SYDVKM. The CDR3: CASSLYTRNYEQYF. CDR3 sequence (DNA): TGTGCCAGCAGTTTATATACGAGGAACTACGAGCAGTACTTC.

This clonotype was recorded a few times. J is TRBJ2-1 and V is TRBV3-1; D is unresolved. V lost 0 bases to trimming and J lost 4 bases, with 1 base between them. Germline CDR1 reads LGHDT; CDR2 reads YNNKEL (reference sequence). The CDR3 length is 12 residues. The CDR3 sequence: CASSQDYNEQFF. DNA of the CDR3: TGTGCCAGCAGCCAAGATTACAATGAGCAGTTCTTC.

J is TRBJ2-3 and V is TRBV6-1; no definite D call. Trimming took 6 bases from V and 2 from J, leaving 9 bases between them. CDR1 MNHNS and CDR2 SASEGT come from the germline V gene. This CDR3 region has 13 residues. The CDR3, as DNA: TGTGCCAGCAGCTTTAAAAACACAGATACGCAGTATTTT. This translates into CASSFKNTDTQYF.

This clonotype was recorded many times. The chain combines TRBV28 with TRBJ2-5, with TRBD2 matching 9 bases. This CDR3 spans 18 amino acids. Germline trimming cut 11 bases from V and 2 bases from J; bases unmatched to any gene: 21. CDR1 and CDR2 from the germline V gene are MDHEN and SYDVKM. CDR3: CACNKGLAGFLGQETQYF. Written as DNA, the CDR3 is TGTGCCTGCAACAAGGGGCTAGCGGGATTTTTGGGTCAAGAGACCCAGTACTTC.

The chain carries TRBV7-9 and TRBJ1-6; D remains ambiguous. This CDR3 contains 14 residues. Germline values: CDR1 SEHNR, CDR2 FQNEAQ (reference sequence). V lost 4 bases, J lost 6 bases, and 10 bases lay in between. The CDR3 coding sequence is TGTGCCAGCAGCTACCGGGGAAGTAATTCACCCCTCCACTTT. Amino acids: CASSYRGSNSPLHF.

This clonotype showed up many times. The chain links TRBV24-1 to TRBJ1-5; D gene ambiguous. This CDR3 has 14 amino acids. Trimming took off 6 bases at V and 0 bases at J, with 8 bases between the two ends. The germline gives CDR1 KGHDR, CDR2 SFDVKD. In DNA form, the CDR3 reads TGTGCCACCAGTCACCGCCTTAGCAATCAGCCCCAGCATTTT. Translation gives CATSHRLSNQPQHF.

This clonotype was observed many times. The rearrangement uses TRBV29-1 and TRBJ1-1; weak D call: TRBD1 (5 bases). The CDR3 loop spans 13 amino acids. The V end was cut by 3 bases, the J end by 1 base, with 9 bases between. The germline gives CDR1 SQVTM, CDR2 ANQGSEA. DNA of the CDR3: TGCAGCGTTGAGGGACGGAAGAACACTGAAGCTTTCTTT. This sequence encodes CSVEGRKNTEAFF.

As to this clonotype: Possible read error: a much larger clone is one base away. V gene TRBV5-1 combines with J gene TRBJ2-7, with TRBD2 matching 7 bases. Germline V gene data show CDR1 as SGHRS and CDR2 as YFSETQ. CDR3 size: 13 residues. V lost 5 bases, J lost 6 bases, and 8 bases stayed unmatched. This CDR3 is CASRGPAGSEQYF. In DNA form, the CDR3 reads TGCGCCAGCAGGGGACCAGCGGGAAGCGAGCAGTACTTC.